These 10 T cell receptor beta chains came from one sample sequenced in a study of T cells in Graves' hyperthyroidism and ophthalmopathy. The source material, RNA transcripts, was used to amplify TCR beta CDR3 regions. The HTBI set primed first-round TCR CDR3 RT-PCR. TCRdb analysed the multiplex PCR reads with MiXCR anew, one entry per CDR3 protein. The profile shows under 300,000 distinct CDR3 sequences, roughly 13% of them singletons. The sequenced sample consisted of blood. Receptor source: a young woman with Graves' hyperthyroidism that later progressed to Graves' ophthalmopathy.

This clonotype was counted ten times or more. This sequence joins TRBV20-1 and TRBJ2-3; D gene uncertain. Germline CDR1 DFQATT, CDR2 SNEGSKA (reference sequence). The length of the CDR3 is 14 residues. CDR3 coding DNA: TGCAGCGTATCCCGTAAGGGTCGCACAGATACGCAGTATTTT. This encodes CSVSRKGRTDTQYF.

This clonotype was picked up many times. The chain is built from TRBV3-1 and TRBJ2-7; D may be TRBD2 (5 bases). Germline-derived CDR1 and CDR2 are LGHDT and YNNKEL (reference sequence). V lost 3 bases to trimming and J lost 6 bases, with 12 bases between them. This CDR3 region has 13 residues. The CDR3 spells CASSQPSAGEQYF. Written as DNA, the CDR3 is TGTGCCAGCAGCCAGCCGTCGGCGGGCGAGCAGTACTTC.

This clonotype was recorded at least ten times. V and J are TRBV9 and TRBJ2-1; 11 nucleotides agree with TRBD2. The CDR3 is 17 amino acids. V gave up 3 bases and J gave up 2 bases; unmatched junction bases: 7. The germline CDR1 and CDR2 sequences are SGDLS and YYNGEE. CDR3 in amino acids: CASSAEGGLAAYNEQFF. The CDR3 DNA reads TGTGCCAGCAGCGCCGAAGGGGGACTAGCGGCCTACAATGAGCAGTTCTTC.

This chain's CDR3 is CSARDLRTSGAFTYEQYF. The CDR3 DNA reads as TGCAGTGCTAGAGATCTTAGGACTAGCGGCGCTTTTACCTACGAGCAGTACTTC. The chain recombines TRBV20-1 with TRBJ2-7; 10 nucleotides align to TRBD2. The CDR3 has 18 amino acids. Germline V gene sequence: CDR1 DFQATT, CDR2 SNEGSKA (reference sequence). The junction had 13 bases not matched to a gene; V was cut back by 0 bases and J by 2 bases.

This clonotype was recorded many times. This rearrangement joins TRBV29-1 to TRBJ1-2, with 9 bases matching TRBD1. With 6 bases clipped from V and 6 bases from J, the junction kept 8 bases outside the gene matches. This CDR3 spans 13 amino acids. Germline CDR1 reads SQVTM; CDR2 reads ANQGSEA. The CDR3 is CSVVARTGDGYTF. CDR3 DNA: TGCAGCGTGGTGGCTCGGACAGGGGATGGCTACACCTTC.

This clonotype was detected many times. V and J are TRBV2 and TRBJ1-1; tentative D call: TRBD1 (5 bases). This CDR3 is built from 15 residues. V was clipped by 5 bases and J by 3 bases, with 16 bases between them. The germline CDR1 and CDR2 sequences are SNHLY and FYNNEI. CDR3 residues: CASSPVRRGDTEAFF. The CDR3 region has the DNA TGTGCCAGCAGTCCCGTAAGACGGGGGGACACTGAAGCTTTCTTT.

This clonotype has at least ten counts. This chain's CDR3 is CASSAMGTVGETQYF. For the CDR3, the DNA is TGTGCCAGCAGCGCGATGGGGACAGTAGGGGAGACCCAGTACTTC. V gene TRBV2 combines with J gene TRBJ2-5; 7 nucleotides line up with TRBD1. The V and J ends lost 6 bases and 5 bases, in that order; junction bases with no gene match: 12. Germline V CDR1 and CDR2: SNHLY, FYNNEI. The CDR3 totals 15 residues.

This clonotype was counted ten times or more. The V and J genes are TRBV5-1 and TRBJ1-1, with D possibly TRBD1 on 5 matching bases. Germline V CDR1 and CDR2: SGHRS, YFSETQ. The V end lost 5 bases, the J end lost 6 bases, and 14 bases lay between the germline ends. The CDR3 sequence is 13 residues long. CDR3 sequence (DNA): TGCGCCAGCAGATATACGGACAACGCTGAAGCTTTCTTT. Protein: CASRYTDNAEAFF.

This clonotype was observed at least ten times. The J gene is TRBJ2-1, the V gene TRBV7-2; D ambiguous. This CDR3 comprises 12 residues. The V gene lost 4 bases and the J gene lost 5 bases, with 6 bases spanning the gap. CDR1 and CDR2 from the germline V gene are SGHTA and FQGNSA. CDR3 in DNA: TGTGCCAGCAGCTATACAGACAATGAGCAGTTCTTC. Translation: CASSYTDNEQFF. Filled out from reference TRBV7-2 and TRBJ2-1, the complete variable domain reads GAGVSQSPSNKVTEKGKDVELRCDPISGHTALYWYRQSLGQGLEFLIYFQGNSAPDKSGLPSDRFSAERTGGSVSTLTIQRTQQEDSAVYLCASSYTDNEQFFGPGTRLTVL.

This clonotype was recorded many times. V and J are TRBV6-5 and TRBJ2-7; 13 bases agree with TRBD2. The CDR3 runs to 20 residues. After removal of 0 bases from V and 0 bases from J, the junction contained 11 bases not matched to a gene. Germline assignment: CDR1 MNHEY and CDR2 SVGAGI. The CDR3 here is CASSYSWTSGRKRASYEQYF. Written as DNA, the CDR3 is TGTGCCAGCAGTTACTCTTGGACTAGCGGGAGAAAGAGAGCCTCCTACGAGCAGTACTTC.